These 6 T cell receptor beta chains were sequenced from one sample in a study of OX40 agonist ivuxolimab in advanced cancers. Measured with immunoSEQ multiplex PCR; TCRdb has only the in-frame clones, and not every one. This table has roughly 28,000 clones, approximately 85% appearing once. This sample comprised CD4+ or CD8+ T cells sorted from blood, obtained in a trial of the OX40 agonist ivuxolimab. These receptor sequences come from an adult with an advanced solid tumor such as melanoma, head and neck, liver or kidney cancer.

This sequence joins TRBV10-1 and TRBJ2-7; TRBD1 or TRBD2 may be the D gene (5 bases each). The CDR3 length is 13 residues. The germline V gene encodes CDR1 WNHNN and CDR2 SYGVQD (reference sequence). V gave up 8 bases and J gave up 4 bases, with 15 bases separating them. The CDR3 bases are TGCGCCAGCTCACAAGGGACCACTTACGAGCAGTACTTC. It specifies CASSQGTTYEQYF.

The chain has TRBV7-2 and TRBJ2-1; D is unresolved. CDR1 is SGHTA, CDR2 FQGNSA, per germline. With 1 base removed from V and 0 bases from J, the gap between germline ends came to 16 bases. The CDR3 sequence is 18 residues long. The CDR3, as DNA: TGTGCCAGCAGCTTAGTACCAGACATCTGGAGCTCCTACAATGAGCAGTTCTTC. Residues: CASSLVPDIWSSYNEQFF.

This chain joins TRBV9 and TRBJ1-3; no clear D. Germline values: CDR1 SGDLS, CDR2 YYNGEE. This CDR3 spans 15 amino acids. The V gene lost 4 bases and the J gene lost 0 bases, with 11 bases spanning the gap. CDR3 region: CASSSDGLSGNTIYF. DNA of the CDR3: TGTGCCAGCAGCAGCGACGGGCTCTCTGGAAACACCATATATTTT.

The gene calls are TRBV9 and TRBJ2-6; D gene uncertain. Per germline, CDR1 SGDLS and CDR2 YYNGEE. The CDR3 contains 14 residues. V lost 1 base and J 4 bases, leaving 6 bases between the germline ends. The CDR3 bases are TGTGCCAGCAGCGTATCCCCAGGGGCCAACGTCCTGACTTTC. Translated, it gives CASSVSPGANVLTF. The full variable domain, completed using reference TRBV9 and TRBJ2-6, is DSGVTQTPKHLITATGQRVTLRCSPRSGDLSVYWYQQSLDQGLQFLIQYYNGEERAKGNILERFSAQQFPDLHSELNLSSLELGDSALYFCASSVSPGANVLTFGAGSRLTVL.

The rearrangement uses TRBV18 and TRBJ2-1; D remains ambiguous. Germline lookup yields CDR1 KGHSH and CDR2 LQKENI. This CDR3 comprises 12 residues. Trimming cost V 0 bases and J 6 bases, with 3 bases left between them. CDR3 DNA sequence: TGTGCCAGCTCACCACCTAGCAATGAGCAGTTCTTC. This codes for CASSPPSNEQFF. The variable domain in full, completed from reference TRBV18 and TRBJ2-1, reads NAGVMQNPRHLVRRRGQEARLRCSPMKGHSHVYWYRQLPEEGLKFMVYLQKENIIDESGMPKERFSAEFPKEGPSILRIQQVVRGDSAAYFCASSPPSNEQFFGPGTRLTVL.

The CDR3 protein is CASSPGGAVIGYTF. DNA for the CDR3: TGTGCCAGCAGTCCGGGTGGGGCCGTGATTGGCTACACCTTC. The V gene is TRBV6-5, the J gene TRBJ1-2; D is possibly TRBD1 (5 bases). CDR1 MNHEY and CDR2 SVGAGI come from the germline V gene. The CDR3 totals 14 residues. V gave up 5 bases and J gave up 7 bases, with 17 bases separating them.